The clone carrying this T cell receptor beta chain was detected many times. Its specificity is unknown. These data are taken from a study of breast tumors, draining lymph nodes, adjacent tissues. Findings of the study overall: Luminal-like breast cancer showed significantly greater tumor-nontumor repertoire similarity than basal-like breast cancer did. Most tumor T cells seemingly derive from lymph node, then expand in tumor.

Breast cancer patients provided tissue from their axillary draining lymph nodes. Germline assignment: CDR1 DFQATT and CDR2 SNEGSKA (reference sequence). This CDR3 comprises 16 residues. Trimming took 6 bases from V and 8 from J; bases not matched to a gene: 19. MiXCR was run by TCRdb on the multiplex PCR reads, yielding one entry per CDR3 protein. Here the sample spans about 300,000 distinct CDR3 sequences, 30% being singletons. The receptor was isolated from a female donor with breast cancer. Some clones in this sample may be carry-over from other donors' samples. V is TRBV20-1 and J is TRBJ2-3; TRBD2 matches at 8 bases. Sequencing was performed on axillary lymph node tissue. CDR3 DNA: TGCAGTGCGACAACCCCACTAGCGCGGGAGGTCCTTACGCAGTATTTT. It specifies CSATTPLAREVLTQYF.